This T cell receptor (beta chain) was recovered during a study of response to subunit inactivated influenza vaccine. With V trimmed by 3 bases and J by 3 bases, 8 bases remained unmatched. Germline CDR1 is MNHEY and CDR2 is SMNVEV (reference sequence). The CDR3 consists of 15 residues. One entry per CDR3 protein results from TCRdb running MiXCR on the RT-PCR reads. The sample gives 500,000 to 550,000 distinct CDR3 sequences, about 8% of which show up once; 13% is in the top ten. This clonotype has at least ten counts. This clonotype was obtained from a man aged 45 to 70 who received an inactivated influenza vaccine. The chain links TRBV27 to TRBJ2-7; 7 bases fit TRBD2. The specimen comprised PBMCs from blood, sampled 23 months after vaccination. DNA for the CDR3: TGTGCCAGCAGTTTTAGGGCTAGCGGTTTCTACGAGCAGTACTTC. It translates to CASSFRASGFYEQYF.